The clone carrying this TCR beta chain came up once. Its cognate antigen is unknown. This sample was included in a study of shared clonotypes between healthy human individuals. CDR1 LNHNV and CDR2 YYDKDF come from the germline V gene (reference sequence). V was clipped by 3 bases and J by 0 bases, with 18 bases between them. The CDR3 loop spans 18 amino acids. Points from the study as a whole: Naive subsets usually exceeded memory subsets in estimated richness.

Genomic DNA from each subset was divided evenly over several immunoSEQ plates. Assay: immunoSEQ multiplex PCR; the TCRdb copy retains only in-frame clones and omits some. Found here are 1,100,000 or so clones, 75% to 85% of them singletons; the top ten hold 0.4% to 0.55%. The sequencing input was memory CD4+ T cells from PBMCs. The subset here: CD45RA-negative fraction. The rearrangement uses TRBV15 and TRBJ1-5; tentative D call: TRBD1 (6 bases). This clonotype originated in a man aged 18 to 30 in good health. Some clones in this sample may be carry-over from other donors' samples. The DNA for the CDR3 is TGTGCCACCAGCAGGGGTAGGAGACAGGCGTATAGCAATCAGCCCCAGCATTTT. Amino acids: CATSRGRRQAYSNQPQHF.